This T cell receptor (beta chain) was found in a study of T and B cells in COVID-19 patients. Study-level results: Patients with COVID-19 reportedly showed strongly skewed T cell receptor beta variable and joining gene usage.

Losses at the gene ends were 4 bases for V and 4 bases for J; bases not matched to a gene: 8. CDR1 is SGHDT, CDR2 YYEEEE, per germline. This CDR3 contains 15 residues. TRB rearrangements were amplified by multiplex PCR with BIOMED2 TRB-A/B primers. TCRdb independently ran MiXCR on the multiplex PCR reads; one entry per CDR3 protein. In the table there are tens of thousands of distinct CDR3 sequences, around 28% of which are singletons. This clonotype was seen at least ten times. Its antigen is not identified. TRB was amplified from about 250-500 ng of blood genomic DNA. The source material was blood. The source of this sequence is a human donor who had recovered from COVID-19. The chain links TRBV5-6 to TRBJ2-3; 8 bases are shared with TRBD1. CDR3 in amino acids: CASSADRENSDTQYF. The CDR3 bases are TGTGCCAGCAGCGCGGACAGGGAGAACTCAGATACGCAGTATTTT.